One sample yielded the 18 T cell receptor beta chains listed below, sequenced in a study of T cells in Graves' hyperthyroidism and ophthalmopathy. RNA transcripts gave rise to amplified TCR beta CDR3 regions. When the TCR CDR3 underwent first-round RT-PCR, the HTBI primer set was used. Using its own MiXCR run on the multiplex PCR reads, TCRdb lists one record per CDR3 protein. This table holds 500,000 or so distinct CDR3 sequences, approximately 17% found once. Material for sequencing was blood. All receptors come from a woman younger than 30 with Graves' ophthalmopathy.

Many counts were recorded for this clonotype. The chain has TRBV20-1 and TRBJ2-7, with D tentatively TRBD2 (6 bases). Germline CDR1 DFQATT, CDR2 SNEGSKA (reference sequence). V gave up 1 base and J gave up 3 bases, with 16 bases separating them. The CDR3 consists of 15 residues. The CDR3 DNA reads as TGCAGTGCTAGAGGTCCCCGGGACTTACTCTACGAGCAGTACTTC. It encodes CSARGPRDLLYEQYF.

Regarding this clonotype: A read error may account for a junction end that differs from germline. This chain uses TRBV3-1 with TRBJ1-1, with unresolved D. Per germline, CDR1 LGHDT and CDR2 YNNKEL (reference sequence). The CDR3 extends over 13 amino acids. The CDR3, as DNA: TGTGCCAGCAGCCAAGAATGGAACATTGAAGCTTTCTTT. Amino acids: CASSQEWNIEAFF.

This clonotype was picked up many times. The chain links TRBV30 to TRBJ1-5, with a possible D match to TRBD1 (5 bases). CDR1 is GTSNPN and CDR2 is SVGIG in the germline V gene (reference sequence). The CDR3 totals 15 residues. The V and J ends lost 0 bases and 4 bases respectively, with 13 bases between them. The CDR3 DNA is TGTGCCTGGAGTGTTCAGGCAGGGATTAATCAGCCCCAGCATTTT. Protein product: CAWSVQAGINQPQHF. Full variable domain (missing parts from reference TRBV30 and TRBJ1-5): SQTIHQWPATLVQPVGSPLSLECTVEGTSNPNLYWYRQAAGRGLQLLFYSVGIGQISSEVPQNLSASRPQDRQFILSSKKLLLSDSGFYLCAWSVQAGINQPQHFGDGTRLSIL.

The V and J genes are TRBV11-3 and TRBJ2-7; D perhaps matches TRBD1 (5 bases). Germline lookup yields CDR1 SGHNT and CDR2 YENEEA. V lost 5 bases to trimming and J lost 7 bases, with 18 bases between them. CDR3 length: 14 amino acids. The CDR3, as DNA: TGTGCCAGCAGCCAAGATAGGGGTAGACAGGAGCAGTACTTC. This translates into CASSQDRGRQEQYF.

About this clonotype: This may be a read error, as it is one base from a much larger clone. The gene calls are TRBV3-1 and TRBJ2-1; the D is unclear. CDR1 is LGHDT and CDR2 is YNNKEL in the germline V gene (reference sequence). The V and J ends lost 2 bases and 5 bases respectively, with 10 bases between them. This CDR3 comprises 14 residues. CDR3 sequence reads: CASSQLRANNEQFF. The CDR3 DNA follows: TGTGCCAGCAGCCAATTACGGGCAAACAATGAGCAGTTCTTC.

This clonotype was detected only a few times. This sequence joins TRBV20-1 and TRBJ2-7; 8 bases are a match to TRBD2. After removal of 5 bases from V and 0 bases from J, the junction contained 3 bases not matched to a gene. The CDR3 has 13 amino acids. Germline V lookup: CDR1 DFQATT, CDR2 SNEGSKA (reference sequence). Here the CDR3 reads CSAVSGSSYEQYF. The CDR3 DNA reads TGCAGTGCTGTCAGCGGGAGCTCCTACGAGCAGTACTTC.

The V gene is TRBV6-4, the J gene TRBJ1-2; D unclear. From germline, CDR1 is MRHNA and CDR2 SNTAGT. CDR3 length: 14 residues. V lost 6 bases to trimming and J lost 3 bases, with 14 bases between them. The CDR3 is CASSARRNHYGYTF. DNA for the CDR3: TGTGCCAGCAGCGCCCGGCGTAACCACTATGGCTACACCTTC.

This clonotype was observed at least ten times. This chain links TRBV10-3 with TRBJ2-1; 9 bases agree with TRBD1. This CDR3 region has 13 residues. Germline V gene data show CDR1 as ENHRY and CDR2 as SYGVKD. The trim removed 6 bases at V and 10 bases at J, leaving 7 bases unmatched. The CDR3 DNA is TGTGCCATCAGGACAGGGGGGCAGCAGGAGCAGTTCTTC. This sequence encodes CAIRTGGQQEQFF.

This clonotype was counted ten times or more. The V gene is TRBV19, the J gene TRBJ1-1, with 12 bases identical to TRBD1. The germline V gene has CDR1 LNHDA and CDR2 SQIVND (reference sequence). This CDR3 spans 15 amino acids. V shed 6 bases and J 4 bases; nucleotides not matched to a gene: 6. The CDR3 here is CASSKGQGAGTEAFF. CDR3 nucleotide sequence: TGTGCCAGTAGCAAGGGACAGGGGGCTGGCACTGAAGCTTTCTTT.

This clonotype occurred many times. This rearrangement joins TRBV3-1 to TRBJ1-5; D unclear. Trimming pared 1 base from V and 5 bases from J, leaving 3 bases between. This CDR3 contains 12 residues. The germline V gene has CDR1 LGHDT and CDR2 YNNKEL (reference sequence). DNA of the CDR3: TGTGCCAGCAGCCAAGCGGATCAGCCCCAGCATTTT. Protein product: CASSQADQPQHF.

The sample holds a few counts of this clonotype. The chain employs TRBV4-1 and TRBJ1-2; D is uncertain. Germline assignment: CDR1 MGHRA and CDR2 YSYEKL. The CDR3 sequence is 13 residues long. The V end was cut by 2 bases, the J end by 6 bases, with 10 bases between. CDR3: CASSQRSGDGYTF. The DNA of the CDR3 is TGCGCCAGCAGCCAAAGATCGGGAGATGGCTACACCTTC.

This clonotype was counted at least ten times. The V gene is TRBV6-1, the J gene TRBJ1-1, with no clear D. The germline V gene encodes CDR1 MNHNS and CDR2 SASEGT. The V end was cut by 6 bases, the J end by 1 base, with 24 bases between. There are 18 residues in the CDR3. The chain's CDR3 is CASSATVPSWIQNTEAFF. For the CDR3, the DNA is TGTGCCAGCAGCGCGACTGTCCCTAGTTGGATCCAGAACACTGAAGCTTTCTTT.

This clonotype was counted many times. The rearrangement joins TRBV7-3 to TRBJ2-1; 14 nucleotides line up with TRBD2. The CDR3 has 17 amino acids. V shed 2 bases and J 0 bases; nucleotides not matched to a gene: 0. The V gene's germline CDR1 is SGHTA and CDR2 FQGTGA. The CDR3 DNA reads TGTGCCAGCAGCTTAGGGACTAGCGGGAGCTCCTACAATGAGCAGTTCTTC. Its protein product is CASSLGTSGSSYNEQFF. Complete variable domain (other parts from reference TRBV7-3 and TRBJ2-1): GAGVSQTPSNKVTEKGKYVELRCDPISGHTALYWYRQSLGQGPEFLIYFQGTGAADDSGLPNDRFFAVRPEGSVSTLKIQRTERGDSAVYLCASSLGTSGSSYNEQFFGPGTRLTVL.

This clonotype was observed many times. The chain has TRBV28 and TRBJ1-1, with 7 bases lining up with TRBD1. CDR3 size: 15 residues. Germline CDR1 and CDR2: MDHEN and SYDVKM. The J segment lost 1 base and the V segment lost 6 bases, leaving 8 bases of the junction unmatched. CDR3 DNA sequence: TGTGCCAGCAGGCTAGGGGGCGCCGGGAACACTGAAGCTTTCTTT. Translation: CASRLGGAGNTEAFF.

At least ten counts were recorded for this clonotype. The rearrangement joins TRBV10-3 to TRBJ1-4; 8 bases align to TRBD1. Germline V gene sequence: CDR1 ENHRY, CDR2 SYGVKD. CDR3 size: 14 residues. V shed 2 bases, J shed 10 bases, and the junction held 6 bases outside the gene matches. The CDR3: CAISEGQGVGKLFF. CDR3 DNA sequence: TGTGCCATCAGTGAGGGACAGGGAGTCGGAAAACTGTTTTTT.

This clonotype was observed at least ten times. V usage is TRBV11-1 and J usage is TRBJ2-3, with TRBD2 matching over 7 bases. Losses at the gene ends were 7 bases for V and 10 bases for J; bases not matched to a gene: 5. This CDR3 has 11 residues. Germline CDR1 SGHAT, CDR2 FQDESV (reference sequence). The chain's CDR3 is CASTWGGAQYF. The DNA of the CDR3 is TGTGCCAGCACCTGGGGGGGAGCGCAGTATTTT.

This clonotype was recorded a few times. The CDR3: CASSGDRGYPEAFF. The CDR3, as DNA: TGTGCCAGCAGTGGGGACAGGGGGTACCCTGAAGCTTTCTTT. The chain couples TRBV12-3 or TRBV12-4 to TRBJ1-1, with 11 bases aligning to TRBD1. The CDR3 runs to 14 residues. Trimming cost V 5 bases and J 6 bases; bases outside gene matches: 5.

There are many counts of this clonotype. The V call is TRBV9, the J call TRBJ1-1; 9 positions match TRBD1. The J segment lost 4 bases and the V segment lost 3 bases, leaving 16 bases of the junction unmatched. CDR1 and CDR2 (germline): SGDLS, YYNGEE. CDR3 size: 18 residues. CDR3 protein: CASSASIRDRAGGTEAFF. For the CDR3, the DNA is TGTGCCAGCAGCGCCTCGATCCGGGACAGGGCCGGGGGCACTGAAGCTTTCTTT.